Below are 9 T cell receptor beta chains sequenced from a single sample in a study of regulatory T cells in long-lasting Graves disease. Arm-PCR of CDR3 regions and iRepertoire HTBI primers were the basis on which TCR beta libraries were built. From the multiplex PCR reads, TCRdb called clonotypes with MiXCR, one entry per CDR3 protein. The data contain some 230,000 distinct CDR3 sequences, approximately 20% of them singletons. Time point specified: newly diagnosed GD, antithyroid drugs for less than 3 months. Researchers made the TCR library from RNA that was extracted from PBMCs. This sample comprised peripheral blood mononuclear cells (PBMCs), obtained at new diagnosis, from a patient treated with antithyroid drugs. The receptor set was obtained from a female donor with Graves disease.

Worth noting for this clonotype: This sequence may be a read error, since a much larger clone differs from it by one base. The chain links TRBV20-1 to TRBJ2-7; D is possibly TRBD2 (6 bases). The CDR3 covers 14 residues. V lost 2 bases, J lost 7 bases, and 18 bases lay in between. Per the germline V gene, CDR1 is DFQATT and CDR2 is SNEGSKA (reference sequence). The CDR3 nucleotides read TGCAGTGCTAGATCCGGGGCAGACGGGGGTGAGCAGTACTTC. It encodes CSARSGADGGEQYF.

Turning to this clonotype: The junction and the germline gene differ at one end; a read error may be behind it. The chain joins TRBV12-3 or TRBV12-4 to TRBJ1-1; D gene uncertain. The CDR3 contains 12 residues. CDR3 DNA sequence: TGTGCCAGCAGTCTCCAGTACACTAAAGCTTTCTTT. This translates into CASSLQYTKAFF.

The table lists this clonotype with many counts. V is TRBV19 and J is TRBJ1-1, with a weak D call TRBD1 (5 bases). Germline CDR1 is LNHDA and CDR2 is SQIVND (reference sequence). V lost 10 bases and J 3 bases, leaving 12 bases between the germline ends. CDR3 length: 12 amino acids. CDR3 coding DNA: TGTGCCACAAAAGGGGTGGACACTGAAGCTTTCTTT. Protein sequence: CATKGVDTEAFF. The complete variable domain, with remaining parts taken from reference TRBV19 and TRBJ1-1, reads DGGITQSPKYLFRKEGQNVTLSCEQNLNHDAMYWYRQDPGQGLRLIYYSQIVNDFQKGDIAEGYSVSREKKESFPLTVTSAQKNPTAFYLCATKGVDTEAFFGQGTRLTVV.

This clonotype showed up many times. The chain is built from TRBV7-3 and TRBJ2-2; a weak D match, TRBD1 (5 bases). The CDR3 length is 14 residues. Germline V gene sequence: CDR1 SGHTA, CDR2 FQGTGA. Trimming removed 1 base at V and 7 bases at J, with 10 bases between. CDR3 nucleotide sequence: TGTGCCAGCAGCTTAAATCAGGGCGACGGGGAGCTGTTTTTT. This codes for CASSLNQGDGELFF.

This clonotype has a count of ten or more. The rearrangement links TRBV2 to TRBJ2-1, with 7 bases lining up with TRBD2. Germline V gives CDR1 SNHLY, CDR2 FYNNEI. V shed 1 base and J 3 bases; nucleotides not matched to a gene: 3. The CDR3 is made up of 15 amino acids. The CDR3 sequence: CASSEVSGIYNEQFF. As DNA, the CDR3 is TGTGCCAGCAGTGAAGTGAGCGGGATCTACAATGAGCAGTTCTTC.

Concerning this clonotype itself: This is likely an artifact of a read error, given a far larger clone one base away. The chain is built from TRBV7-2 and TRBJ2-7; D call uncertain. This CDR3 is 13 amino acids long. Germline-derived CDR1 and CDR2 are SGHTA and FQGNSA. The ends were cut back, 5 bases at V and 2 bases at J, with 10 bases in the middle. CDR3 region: CASSPAGTYEQYF. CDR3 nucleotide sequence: TGTGCCAGCAGCCCCGCTGGGACCTACGAGCAGTACTTC.

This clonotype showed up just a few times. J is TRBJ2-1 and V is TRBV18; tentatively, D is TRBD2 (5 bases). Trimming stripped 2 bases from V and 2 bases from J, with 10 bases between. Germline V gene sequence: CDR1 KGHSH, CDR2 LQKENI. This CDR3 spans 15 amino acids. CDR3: CASSPGRVPYNEQFF. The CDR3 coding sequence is TGTGCCAGCTCACCAGGGCGGGTTCCCTACAATGAGCAGTTCTTC.

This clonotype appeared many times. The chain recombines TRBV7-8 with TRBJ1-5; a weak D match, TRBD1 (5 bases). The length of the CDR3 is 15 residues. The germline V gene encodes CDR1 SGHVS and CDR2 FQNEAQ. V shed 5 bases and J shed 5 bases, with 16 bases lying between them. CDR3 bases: TGTGCCAGCAGCGGACGGGGGGTTGAAGATCAGCCCCAGCATTTT. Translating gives CASSGRGVEDQPQHF. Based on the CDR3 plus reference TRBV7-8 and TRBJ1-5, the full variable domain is GAGVSQSPRYKVAKRGQDVALRCDPISGHVSLFWYQQALGQGPEFLTYFQNEAQLDKSGLPSDRFFAERPEGSVSTLKIQRTQQEDSAVYLCASSGRGVEDQPQHFGDGTRLSIL.

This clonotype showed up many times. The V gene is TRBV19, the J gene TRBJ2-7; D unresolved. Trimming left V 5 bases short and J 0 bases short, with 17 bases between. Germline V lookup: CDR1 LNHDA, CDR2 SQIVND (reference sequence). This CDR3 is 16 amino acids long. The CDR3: CASSSPRAGNSYEQYF. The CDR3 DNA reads TGTGCCAGTAGTTCGCCCCGGGCAGGAAACTCCTACGAGCAGTACTTC.